This T cell receptor beta chain was obtained from a study of blood T cell repertoires in COVID-19. The wider study: There were acute and convalescent COVID-19 samples, and they came from the United States, Italy and Spain. The analysed material was cDNA or gDNA that came from T cells, B-cell-depleted T cells, or PBMCs.

Source study methods: Quantification of nucleated cells was approximated via reference gene primer amplification. The assay was immunoSEQ multiplex PCR, and TCRdb's table has in-frame clones only and misses some. V and J calls and clone size follow that table, whereas D and trimming were derived from the DNA. Found here are about 410,000 clones, about 89% of them singletons; the top ten hold approximately 1.5%. Patients in Seattle were enrolled during active infection, then followed longitudinally. The CDR3 contains 16 residues. Germline loops: CDR1 SGHRS, CDR2 YFSETQ. Trimming at V came to 3 bases and at J to 1 base, leaving 6 bases not matched to a gene.

The specimen sequenced was peripheral blood. The sequence was collected from a woman between 40 and 50 years old with COVID-19, enrolled during active disease. The V call is TRBV5-1, the J call TRBJ1-3, with 8 nucleotides matching TRBD1. For the CDR3, the DNA is TGCGCCAGCAGCTGGATGAACAGGGGGTCTGGAAACACCATATATTTT. Its protein is CASSWMNRGSGNTIYF.